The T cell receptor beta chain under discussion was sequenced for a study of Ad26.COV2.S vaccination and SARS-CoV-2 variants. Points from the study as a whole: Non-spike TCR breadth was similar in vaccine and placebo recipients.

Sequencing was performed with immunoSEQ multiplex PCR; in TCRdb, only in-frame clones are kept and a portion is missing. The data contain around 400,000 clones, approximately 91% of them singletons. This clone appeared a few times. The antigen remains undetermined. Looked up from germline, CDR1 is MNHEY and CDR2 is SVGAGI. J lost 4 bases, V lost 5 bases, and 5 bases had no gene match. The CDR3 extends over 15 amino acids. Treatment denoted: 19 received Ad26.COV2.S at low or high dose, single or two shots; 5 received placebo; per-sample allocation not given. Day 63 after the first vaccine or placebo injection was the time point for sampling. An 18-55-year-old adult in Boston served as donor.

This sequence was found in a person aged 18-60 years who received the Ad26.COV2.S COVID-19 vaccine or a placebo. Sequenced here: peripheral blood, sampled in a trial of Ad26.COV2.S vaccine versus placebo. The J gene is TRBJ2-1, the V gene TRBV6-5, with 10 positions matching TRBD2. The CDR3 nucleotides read TGTGCCAGCAGTCCCGGGACTAGCGCATACAATGAGCAGTTCTTC. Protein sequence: CASSPGTSAYNEQFF.